This is a list of T cell receptor beta chains from one sample in a study of T cell changes during pregnancy in multiple sclerosis. Measured with immunoSEQ multiplex PCR; TCRdb has only the in-frame clones, and not every one. This sample has about 64,000 clones, with roughly 91% found just once. Sequenced here: peripheral blood, sampled in the second trimester of pregnancy. Receptors were obtained from a female donor with multiple sclerosis, enrolled in a pregnancy study. Each CDR3 is given with its conserved first and last residue. D genes are given only for firm matches. Expanded clones get a size class; other rows say once, few or many, or leave the size out.

>TRBD2|TRBV29-1|NA|TRBJ2-7
CSVEDEAGLYEQYF
TGCAGCGTTGAAGATGAAGCGGGACTTTACGAGCAGTACTTC
>NA|TRBV28|NA|TRBJ1-6
CASRGTWHSPLHF
TGTGCCAGTCGCGGGACCTGGCATTCACCCCTCCACTTT
>NA|TRBV29-1|few|TRBJ1-2
CSVGHTNYGYTF
TGCAGCGTTGGACACACTAACTATGGCTACACCTTC
>NA|TRBV9|NA|TRBJ2-5
CASSVRGNQETQYF
TGTGCCAGCAGCGTAAGAGGGAACCAAGAGACCCAGTACTTC
>TRBD2|TRBV7-9|once|TRBJ2-1
CASSARLAGSSYNEQFF
TGTGCCAGCAGCGCAAGACTAGCGGGGAGCTCCTACAATGAGCAGTTCTTC
>TRBD1|TRBV5-8|NA|TRBJ1-6
CASSSTRRDRGNSPLHF
TGTGCCAGCAGCTCTACGAGAAGGGACAGGGGTAATTCACCCCTCCACTTT
>NA|TRBV4-1|NA|TRBJ1-1
CASSQGSGGSETEAFF
TGCGCCAGCAGCCAAGGGTCTGGAGGGTCGGAGACTGAAGCTTTCTTT
>TRBD1|TRBV19|NA|TRBJ1-5
CASSTRQGPNQPQHF
TGTGCCAGTAGTACGCGACAGGGTCCCAATCAGCCCCAGCATTTT
>TRBD1|TRBV28|NA|TRBJ1-1
CASNKQGAGFSEAFF
TGTGCCAGCAATAAACAGGGGGCTGGATTTTCTGAAGCTTTCTTT
>TRBD1|TRBV19|NA|TRBJ2-2
CASRRTGQGRLGELFF
TGTGCCAGCCGGCGAACGGGACAGGGTCGTCTCGGGGAGCTGTTTTTT
>NA|TRBV23-1|NA|TRBJ2-7
CASSQPPGGDEQYF
TGCGCCAGCAGTCAACCGCCAGGAGGGGACGAGCAGTACTTC
>TRBD2|TRBV4-2|NA|TRBJ2-1
CASSQLAGGYNEQFF
TGTGCCAGCAGCCAACTGGCGGGGGGCTACAATGAGCAGTTCTTC
>NA|TRBV5-1|NA|TRBJ2-7
CASSLDSDTYEQYF
TGCGCCAGCAGCTTGGACAGTGACACCTACGAGCAGTACTTC
>TRBD1|TRBV10-3|NA|TRBJ2-7
CAISESGRDRGYYEQYF
TGTGCCATCAGTGAGTCAGGCCGGGACAGGGGCTACTACGAGCAGTACTTC
>NA|TRBV6-5|NA|TRBJ1-3
CASSRGLASGNTIYF
TGTGCCAGCAGTAGAGGACTTGCCTCTGGAAACACCATATATTTT
>NA|TRBV5-1|NA|TRBJ2-7
CASSLLAGTLTYEQYF
TGCGCCAGCAGCTTGTTAGCCGGGACACTTACCTACGAGCAGTACTTC
>NA|TRBV20-1|NA|TRBJ2-3
CSAILVDTQYF
TGCAGTGCTATTCTAGTAGATACGCAGTATTTT
>TRBD1|TRBV7-8|NA|TRBJ1-2
CASSSTGAHGYTF
TGTGCCAGCAGCTCGACAGGGGCCCATGGCTACACCTTC
>TRBD1|TRBV7-9|NA|TRBJ1-4
CASSQTGTNEKLFF
TGTGCCAGCAGCCAGACAGGGACAAATGAAAAACTGTTTTTT
>NA|TRBV7-2|NA|TRBJ1-4
CASSQGSTNEKLFF
TGTGCCAGCAGCCAGGGGTCAACTAATGAAAAACTGTTTTTT
>NA|TRBV19|NA|TRBJ2-3
CASTTGTFTDTQYF
TGTGCCAGTACCACAGGGACCTTCACAGATACGCAGTATTTT
>NA|TRBV28|NA|TRBJ2-5
CAARGTVRKTQYF
TGTGCCGCCCGGGGAACTGTCCGTAAGACCCAGTACTTC